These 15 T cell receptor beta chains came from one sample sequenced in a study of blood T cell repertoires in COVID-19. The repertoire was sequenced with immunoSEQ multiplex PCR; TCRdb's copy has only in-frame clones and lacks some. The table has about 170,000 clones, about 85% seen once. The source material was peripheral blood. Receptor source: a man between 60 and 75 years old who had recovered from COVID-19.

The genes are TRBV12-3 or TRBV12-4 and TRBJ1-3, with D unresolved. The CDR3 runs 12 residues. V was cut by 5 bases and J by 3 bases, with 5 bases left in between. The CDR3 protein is CASSTGGNTIYF. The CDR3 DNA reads TGTGCCAGCAGTACCGGTGGAAACACCATATATTTT.

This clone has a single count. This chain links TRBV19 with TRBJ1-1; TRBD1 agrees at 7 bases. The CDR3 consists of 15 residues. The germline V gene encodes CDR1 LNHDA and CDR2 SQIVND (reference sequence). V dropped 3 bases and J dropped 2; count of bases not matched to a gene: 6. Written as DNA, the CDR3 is TGTGCCAGTAGTATTACCGGGACAGCTAACACTGAAGCTTTCTTT. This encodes CASSITGTANTEAFF.

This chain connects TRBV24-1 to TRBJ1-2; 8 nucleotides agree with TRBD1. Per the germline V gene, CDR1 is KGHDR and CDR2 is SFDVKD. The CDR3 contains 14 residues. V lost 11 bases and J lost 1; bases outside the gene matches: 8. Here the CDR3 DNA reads TGTGCCATCATGGGACAGGCTCTTAACTATGGCTACACCTTC. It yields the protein CAIMGQALNYGYTF.

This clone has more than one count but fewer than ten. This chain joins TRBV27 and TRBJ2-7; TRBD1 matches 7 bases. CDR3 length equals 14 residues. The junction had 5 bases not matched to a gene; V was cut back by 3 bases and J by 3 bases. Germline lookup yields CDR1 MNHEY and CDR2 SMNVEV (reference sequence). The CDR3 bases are TGTGCCAGCAGTTTCGGGACAGAGGGCTACGAGCAGTACTTC. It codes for CASSFGTEGYEQYF.

CDR3 sequence: CASSLAKLVSGGYGYTF. The CDR3 coding sequence is TGTGCCAGCAGCTTGGCCAAGCTCGTGTCAGGGGGCTATGGCTACACCTTC. The rearrangement uses TRBV5-6 and TRBJ1-2; 7 bases line up with TRBD1. Germline CDR1 SGHDT, CDR2 YYEEEE. V dropped 0 bases and J dropped 4; count of bases not matched to a gene: 12. CDR3 length: 17 residues. The full variable domain, in which reference TRBV5-6 and TRBJ1-2 provide the parts outside the CDR3, is DAGVTQSPTHLIKTRGQQVTLRCSPKSGHDTVSWYQQALGQGPQFIFQYYEEEERQRGNFPDRFSGHQFPNYSSELNVNALLLGDSALYLCASSLAKLVSGGYGYTFGSGTRLTVV.

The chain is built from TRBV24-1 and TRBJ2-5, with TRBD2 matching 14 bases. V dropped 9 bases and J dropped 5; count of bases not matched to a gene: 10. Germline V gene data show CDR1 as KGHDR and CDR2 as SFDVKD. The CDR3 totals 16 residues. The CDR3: CATGDPGTSGGETQYF. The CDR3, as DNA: TGTGCCACCGGGGACCCCGGGACTAGCGGGGGTGAGACCCAGTACTTC.

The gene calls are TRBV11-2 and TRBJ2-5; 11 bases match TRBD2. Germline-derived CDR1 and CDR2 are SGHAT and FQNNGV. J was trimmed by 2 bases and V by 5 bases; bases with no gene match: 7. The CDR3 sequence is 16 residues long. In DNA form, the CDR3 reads TGTGCCAGCAGCCCAGGGGGGACTAGCGGACAAGAGACCCAGTACTTC. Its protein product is CASSPGGTSGQETQYF. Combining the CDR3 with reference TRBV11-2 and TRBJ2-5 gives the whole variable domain EAGVAQSPRYKIIEKRQSVAFWCNPISGHATLYWYQQILGQGPKLLIQFQNNGVVDDSQLPKDRFSAERLKGVDSTLKIQPAKLEDSAVYLCASSPGGTSGQETQYFGPGTRLLVL.

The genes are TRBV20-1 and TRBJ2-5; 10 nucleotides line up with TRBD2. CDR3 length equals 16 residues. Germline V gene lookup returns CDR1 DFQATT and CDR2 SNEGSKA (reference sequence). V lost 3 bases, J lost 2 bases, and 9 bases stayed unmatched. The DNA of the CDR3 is TGCAGTGCTAGTGGGGCTAGCGGGGGAAAACAAGAGACCCAGTACTTC. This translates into CSASGASGGKQETQYF.

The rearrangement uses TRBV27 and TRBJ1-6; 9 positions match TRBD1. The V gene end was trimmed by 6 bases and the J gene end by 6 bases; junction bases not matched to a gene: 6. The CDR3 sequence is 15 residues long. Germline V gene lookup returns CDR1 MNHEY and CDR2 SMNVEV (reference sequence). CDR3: CASRPQGAGNSPLHF. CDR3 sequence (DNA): TGTGCCAGCAGGCCACAGGGGGCGGGTAATTCACCCCTCCACTTT.

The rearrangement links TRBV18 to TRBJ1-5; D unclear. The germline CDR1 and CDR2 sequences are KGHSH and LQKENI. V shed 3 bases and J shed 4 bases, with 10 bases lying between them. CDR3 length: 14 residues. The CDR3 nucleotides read TGTGCCAGCTCACCCGCACAGAATAATCAGCCCCAGCATTTT. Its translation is CASSPAQNNQPQHF.

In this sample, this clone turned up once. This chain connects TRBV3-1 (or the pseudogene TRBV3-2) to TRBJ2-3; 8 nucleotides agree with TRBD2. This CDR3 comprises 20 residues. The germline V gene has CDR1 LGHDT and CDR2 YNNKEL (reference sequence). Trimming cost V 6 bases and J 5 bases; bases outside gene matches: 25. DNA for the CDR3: TGTGCCAGCAGGCCAAATCCGAAAGCCGGGACTAGGGTTTGCATAGATACGCAGTATTTT. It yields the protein CASRPNPKAGTRVCIDTQYF.

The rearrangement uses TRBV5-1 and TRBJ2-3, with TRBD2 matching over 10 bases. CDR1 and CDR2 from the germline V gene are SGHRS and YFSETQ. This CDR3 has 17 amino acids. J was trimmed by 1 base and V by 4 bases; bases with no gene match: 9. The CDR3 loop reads CASSPTPGLAGTDTQYF. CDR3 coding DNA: TGCGCCAGCAGCCCCACACCCGGACTAGCGGGCACAGATACGCAGTATTTT.

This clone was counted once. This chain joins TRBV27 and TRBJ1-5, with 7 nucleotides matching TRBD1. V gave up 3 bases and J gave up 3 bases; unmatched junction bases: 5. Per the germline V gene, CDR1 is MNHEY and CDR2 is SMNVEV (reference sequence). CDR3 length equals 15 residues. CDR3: CASSLTGWNNQPQHF. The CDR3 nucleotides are TGTGCCAGCAGTTTGACAGGGTGGAACAATCAGCCCCAGCATTTT.

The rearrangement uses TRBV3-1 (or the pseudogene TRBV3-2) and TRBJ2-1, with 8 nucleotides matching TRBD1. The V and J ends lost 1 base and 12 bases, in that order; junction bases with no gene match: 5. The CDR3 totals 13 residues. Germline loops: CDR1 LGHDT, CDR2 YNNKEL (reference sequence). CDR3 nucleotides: TGTGCCAGCAGCCAAGGCCGGACAGGGTCGCAGTTCTTC. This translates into CASSQGRTGSQFF.

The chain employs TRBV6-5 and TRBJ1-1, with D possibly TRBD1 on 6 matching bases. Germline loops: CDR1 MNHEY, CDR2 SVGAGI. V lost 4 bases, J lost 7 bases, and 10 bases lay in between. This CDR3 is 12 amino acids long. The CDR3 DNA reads TGTGCCAGCAGTTCGGGGGGCATTGAAGCTTTCTTT. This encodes CASSSGGIEAFF.